Shown below are 24 T cell receptor beta chains from a single sample sequenced in a study of neoadjuvant anti-PD-1 for oral cavity cancer. The method was immunoSEQ multiplex PCR; TCRdb's version includes in-frame clones alone and lacks a portion of them. The sample has over 6,500 clones; 70% to 80% are singletons. Specimen: PBMCs, collected before nivolumab (anti-PD-1) treatment. These receptors were taken from a person between 40 and 79 years old with oral cavity squamous cell carcinoma.

This clone came up a few times. The chain links TRBV9 to TRBJ2-1; D is unresolved. Germline-derived CDR1 and CDR2 are SGDLS and YYNGEE. The length of the CDR3 is 13 residues. V was trimmed by 3 bases and J by 9 bases, leaving 13 bases between them. CDR3 in amino acids: CASSGWLGSEQFF. The CDR3 bases are TGTGCCAGCAGCGGTTGGTTGGGAAGTGAGCAGTTCTTC.

The V call is TRBV4-3, the J call TRBJ1-3, with D unresolved. CDR1 and CDR2 (germline): LGHNA, YSLEER. Trimming pared 0 bases from V and 0 bases from J, leaving 6 bases between. The CDR3 runs to 15 residues. The CDR3 DNA follows: TGCGCCAGCAGCCAAGAGTGGAGCTCTGGAAACACCATATATTTT. This codes for CASSQEWSSGNTIYF.

As to this clone: No DNA is shown, since the ends of the CDR3 on it are uncertain; the CDR3 is the one TCRdb lists. The chain carries TRBV27 and TRBJ1-2. The CDR3 comprises 14 residues, both ends counted. CDR1 and CDR2 (germline): MNHEY, SMNVEV (reference sequence). CDR3 sequence reads: CASSTSGPYDGYTF.

This clone was counted once. The V and J genes are TRBV7-2 and TRBJ2-3; 13 positions match TRBD2. The CDR3 covers 19 residues. Germline CDR1 and CDR2: SGHTA and FQGNSA. V lost 2 bases to trimming and J lost 5 bases; unmatched junction nucleotides: 13. The DNA of the CDR3 is TGTGCCAGCAGCTTAATCGGACTAGCGGGGGCCGGGGGAGGAGATACGCAGTATTTT. This codes for CASSLIGLAGAGGGDTQYF. The whole variable domain, remainder taken from reference TRBV7-2 and TRBJ2-3, is GAGVSQSPSNKVTEKGKDVELRCDPISGHTALYWYRQSLGQGLEFLIYFQGNSAPDKSGLPSDRFSAERTGGSVSTLTIQRTQQEDSAVYLCASSLIGLAGAGGGDTQYFGPGTRLTVL.

In DNA, the CDR3 is TGTGCCTGGAGCCCGGGGGCCCCCTATAATTCACCCCTCCACTTT. This encodes CAWSPGAPYNSPLHF. The chain recombines TRBV30 with TRBJ1-6; tentative D call: TRBD1 (6 bases). The CDR3 extends over 15 amino acids. V was shortened by 3 bases and J by 2 bases, with 11 bases between the two germline ends. The V gene's germline CDR1 is GTSNPN and CDR2 SVGIG (reference sequence).

The V call is TRBV9, the J call TRBJ2-2; 8 bases agree with TRBD1. CDR3 length: 16 residues. Trimming at V came to 4 bases and at J to 2 bases, leaving 7 bases not matched to a gene. The V gene's germline CDR1 is SGDLS and CDR2 YYNGEE. CDR3 loop: CASSTRQGQNTGELFF. CDR3 coding DNA: TGTGCCAGCAGCACCCGACAGGGGCAAAACACCGGGGAGCTGTTTTTT.

The V and J genes are TRBV6-5 and TRBJ2-5, with no clear D. In germline, CDR1 is MNHEY, CDR2 SVGAGI. V gave up 5 bases and J gave up 4 bases, with 8 bases separating them. The CDR3 extends over 12 amino acids. The DNA of the CDR3 is TGTGCCAGCAGTCGGTACGGAGAGACCCAGTACTTC. Translating it yields CASSRYGETQYF.

This clone was picked up a small number of times. This chain uses TRBV4-2 with TRBJ2-2; 7 bases are shared with TRBD1. The CDR3 spans 15 residues. V lost 4 bases to trimming and J lost 1 base; unmatched junction nucleotides: 3. CDR1 LGHNA and CDR2 YNFKEQ come from the germline V gene. CDR3 sequence (DNA): TGTGCCAGCAGCCCGAGGACAGGGAACACCGGGGAGCTGTTTTTT. Translated, it gives CASSPRTGNTGELFF.

The chain is built from TRBV10-3 and TRBJ1-5, with unresolved D. The V gene's germline CDR1 is ENHRY and CDR2 SYGVKD. There are 14 residues in the CDR3. The V and J ends lost 4 bases and 4 bases respectively, with 11 bases between them. The CDR3 spells CAISGQAPNQPQHF. CDR3 in DNA: TGTGCCATCAGTGGGCAGGCCCCAAATCAGCCCCAGCATTTT.

This chain uses TRBV4-1 with TRBJ1-2; unclear D gene. V lost 2 bases, J lost 1 base, and 8 bases lay in between. Germline V gene data show CDR1 as MGHRA and CDR2 as YSYEKL. The CDR3 covers 14 residues. The CDR3 bases are TGCGCCAGCAGCCAAACCACTCTTAACTATGGCTACACCTTC. It translates to CASSQTTLNYGYTF.

The CDR3 region is CASSPRDWGPNEKLFF. CDR3 in DNA: TGTGCCAGCAGCCCGCGTGACTGGGGGCCTAATGAAAAACTGTTTTTT. The V call is TRBV11-2, the J call TRBJ1-4, with D perhaps TRBD1 (6 bases). This CDR3 region has 16 residues. V shed 5 bases and J shed 3 bases, with 16 bases lying between them. CDR1 and CDR2 (germline): SGHAT, FQNNGV. Supplemented by reference TRBV11-2 and TRBJ1-4, the full variable domain reads EAGVAQSPRYKIIEKRQSVAFWCNPISGHATLYWYQQILGQGPKLLIQFQNNGVVDDSQLPKDRFSAERLKGVDSTLKIQPAKLEDSAVYLCASSPRDWGPNEKLFFGSGTQLSVL.

DNA for the CDR3: TGTGCCAGCAGCAAAGAACGGGCAGGGGGCTCCTACAATGAGCAGTTCTTC. This encodes CASSKERAGGSYNEQFF. The chain recombines TRBV21-1 with TRBJ2-1; the D call TRBD1 from the table was never checked on the DNA. TRBV21-1 is a recognized pseudogene. The CDR3 contains 17 residues.

The chain recombines TRBV25-1 with TRBJ2-3; the D gene could be TRBD1 or TRBD2 (5 bases each). V was cut by 11 bases and J by 2 bases, with 20 bases left in between. The length of the CDR3 is 15 residues. Germline V gives CDR1 MGHDK, CDR2 SYGVNS. The CDR3: CASSPNFGATDTQYF. DNA of the CDR3: TGTGCCTCTAGCCCGAATTTCGGGGCCACAGATACGCAGTATTTT.

This clone was seen only once. The V and J genes are TRBV18 and TRBJ2-7, with TRBD2 as a possible D gene (6 bases). The CDR3 spans 14 residues. Trimming stripped 3 bases from V and 7 bases from J, with 16 bases between. Germline CDR1 KGHSH, CDR2 LQKENI. The CDR3 loop reads CASSPPGAAGEQYF. The CDR3 nucleotides read TGTGCCAGCTCACCTCCCGGGGCCGCGGGGGAGCAGTACTTC.

The J gene is TRBJ2-6, the V gene TRBV4-3; possible D gene TRBD2, 6 bases. The CDR3 runs to 17 residues. V was pared by 1 base and J by 0 bases, with 10 bases between. The V gene's germline CDR1 is LGHNA and CDR2 YSLEER. The CDR3 DNA reads TGCGCCAGCAGCCAAGGGGGGGTTAGCTCTGGGGCCAACGTCCTGACTTTC. The encoded protein is CASSQGGVSSGANVLTF.

The DNA for the CDR3 is TGCGCCAGCAGCCAAGAAGGAGCGGCAGGGAGGACAGATACGCAGTATTTT. Translating it yields CASSQEGAAGRTDTQYF. V usage is TRBV4-1 and J usage is TRBJ2-3; perhaps TRBD2 as D (6 bases). This CDR3 has 17 amino acids. From germline, CDR1 is MGHRA and CDR2 YSYEKL. V was clipped by 0 bases and J by 3 bases, with 16 bases between them.

V and J are TRBV11-3 and TRBJ1-6; 7 nucleotides align to TRBD1. The trim removed 4 bases at V and 6 bases at J, leaving 3 bases unmatched. This CDR3 is 14 amino acids long. Germline CDR1 SGHNT, CDR2 YENEEA. The CDR3 nucleotides read TGTGCCAGCAGCTCCGGGACAGTTAATTCACCCCTCCACTTT. This gives the protein CASSSGTVNSPLHF. Complete variable domain (other parts from reference TRBV11-3 and TRBJ1-6): EAGVVQSPRYKIIEKKQPVAFWCNPISGHNTLYWYLQNLGQGPELLIRYENEEAVDDSQLPKDRFSAERLKGVDSTLKIQPAELGDSAVYLCASSSGTVNSPLHFGNGTRLTVT.

There are a few counts of this clone. This rearrangement joins TRBV5-6 to TRBJ1-5; TRBD1 is a possible D gene (6 bases). Looked up from germline, CDR1 is SGHDT and CDR2 is YYEEEE. The CDR3 is made up of 14 amino acids. V was trimmed by 3 bases and J by 3 bases, leaving 10 bases between them. The CDR3 region is CASSSRGYNQPQHF. The CDR3 bases are TGTGCCAGCAGCTCAAGGGGGTACAATCAGCCCCAGCATTTT.

The rearrangement joins TRBV6-5 to TRBJ2-7; 8 bases fit TRBD1. CDR1 and CDR2 from the germline V gene are MNHEY and SVGAGI. The CDR3 has 14 residues. Trimming took 6 bases from V and 0 from J; bases not matched to a gene: 4. CDR3 sequence (DNA): TGTGCCAGCAGCCGGGACAGGCGCTCCTACGAGCAGTACTTC. Protein sequence: CASSRDRRSYEQYF.

The CDR3, as DNA: TGTGCCAGCATCCTTTACAGGTCCTCTGGGGCCAACGTCCTGACTTTC. It is translated as CASILYRSSGANVLTF. The gene calls are TRBV5-5 and TRBJ2-6, with D tentatively TRBD1 (5 bases). V gave up 6 bases and J gave up 0 bases, with 13 bases separating them. The CDR3 loop spans 16 amino acids. Germline lookup yields CDR1 SGHKS and CDR2 YYEKEE (reference sequence). The whole variable domain, filled in from reference TRBV5-5 and TRBJ2-6, reads DAGVTQSPTHLIKTRGQQVTLRCSPISGHKSVSWYQQVLGQGPQFIFQYYEKEERGRGNFPDRFSARQFPNYSSELNVNALLLGDSALYLCASILYRSSGANVLTFGAGSRLTVL.

The chain's CDR3 is CASSLQGEADTQYF. In nucleotides, the CDR3 is TGTGCCAGCAGCTTACAAGGGGAGGCAGATACGCAGTATTTT. The chain employs TRBV9 and TRBJ2-3; possibly TRBD2 for D (6 bases). The V end was cut by 4 bases, the J end by 4 bases, with 13 bases between. Germline CDR1 SGDLS, CDR2 YYNGEE. The CDR3 contains 14 residues.

This chain links TRBV19 with TRBJ1-2; 10 positions agree with TRBD1. Germline CDR1 LNHDA, CDR2 SQIVND (reference sequence). The V and J ends lost 5 bases and 6 bases, in that order; junction bases with no gene match: 6. The CDR3 is 14 residues long. The CDR3 sequence: CASSATGGADGYTF. The CDR3 DNA is TGTGCCAGTAGTGCGACAGGGGGCGCCGATGGCTACACCTTC.

This clone was picked up one time. This chain joins TRBV9 and TRBJ2-1; 14 bases agree with TRBD2. J was trimmed by 4 bases and V by 2 bases; bases with no gene match: 11. The CDR3 totals 19 residues. Germline values: CDR1 SGDLS, CDR2 YYNGEE. In nucleotides, the CDR3 is TGTGCCAGCAGCGTGGGCGGACTAGCGGGGGGTCCAGCGTACAATGAGCAGTTCTTC. As protein: CASSVGGLAGGPAYNEQFF.

This rearrangement joins TRBV7-6 to TRBJ1-3; D gene unclear. CDR1 and CDR2 (germline): SGHVS, FNYEAQ. Trimming shortened V by 4 bases and J by 3 bases, and 10 bases separated the two germline ends. This CDR3 has 14 amino acids. DNA of the CDR3: TGTGCCAGCAGCTCCCGGGAAAGTGGAAACACCATATATTTT. Translated, it gives CASSSRESGNTIYF.